These 21 T cell receptor beta chains came from one sample sequenced in a study of OX40 agonist ivuxolimab in advanced cancers. Clones were read by immunoSEQ multiplex PCR, and TCRdb kept only the in-frame ones, dropping some. The sample has about 73,000 clones, approximately 90% seen once. Sequenced material: CD4+ or CD8+ T cells sorted from blood, taken in a trial of the OX40 agonist ivuxolimab. Receptors were obtained from an adult with an advanced solid tumor such as melanoma, head and neck, liver or kidney cancer.

This clone is a singleton in its sample. This chain joins TRBV9 and TRBJ1-2, with 7 positions matching TRBD1. Losses at the gene ends were 0 bases for V and 8 bases for J; bases not matched to a gene: 7. Germline V lookup: CDR1 SGDLS, CDR2 YYNGEE. This CDR3 has 14 amino acids. CDR3 coding DNA: TGTGCCAGCAGCGTAGCTACGAGGGGGCTGGGCTACACCTTC. This gives the protein CASSVATRGLGYTF.

J is TRBJ1-5 and V is TRBV4-3; 7 bases agree with TRBD1. Trimming removed 5 bases from V and 5 bases from J; junction bases left unmatched: 3. CDR3 size: 13 residues. CDR1 LGHNA and CDR2 YSLEER come from the germline V gene. The CDR3 loop is CASSDRVDQPQHF. Here the CDR3 DNA reads TGCGCCAGCAGCGACAGGGTGGATCAGCCCCAGCATTTT.

The chain combines TRBV19 with TRBJ1-4, with D possibly TRBD1 on 5 matching bases. The germline V gene encodes CDR1 LNHDA and CDR2 SQIVND (reference sequence). V was cut by 4 bases and J by 2 bases, with 14 bases left in between. The CDR3 totals 16 residues. CDR3 amino acids: CASSTPRGGTNEKLFF. CDR3 bases: TGTGCCAGTAGTACACCAAGGGGAGGCACTAATGAAAAACTGTTTTTT. The complete variable domain, with remaining parts taken from reference TRBV19 and TRBJ1-4, reads DGGITQSPKYLFRKEGQNVTLSCEQNLNHDAMYWYRQDPGQGLRLIYYSQIVNDFQKGDIAEGYSVSREKKESFPLTVTSAQKNPTAFYLCASSTPRGGTNEKLFFGSGTQLSVL.

The V and J genes are TRBV1 and TRBJ2-7; whether TRBD2, the table's D call, matches the DNA was not checked. TRBV1 is described as a pseudogene. The CDR3 length is 13 residues. CDR3 protein: CTRNTWRNYEQYF. CDR3 coding DNA: TGCACCAGGAACACCTGGCGGAACTACGAGCAGTACTTC.

The rearrangement joins TRBV6-5 to TRBJ2-1, with 8 nucleotides matching TRBD2. The length of the CDR3 is 14 residues. V shed 0 bases and J 9 bases; nucleotides not matched to a gene: 4. Germline assignment: CDR1 MNHEY and CDR2 SVGAGI. CDR3 sequence: CASSYSSGIAEQFF. The CDR3 DNA reads TGTGCCAGCAGTTACTCTAGCGGGATTGCTGAGCAGTTCTTC.

This clone has a single count. This chain links TRBV7-9 with TRBJ2-1, with D possibly being TRBD1 (7 bases). Germline loops: CDR1 SEHNR, CDR2 FQNEAQ (reference sequence). This CDR3 contains 15 residues. Trimming shortened V by 5 bases and J by 12 bases, and 23 bases separated the two germline ends. CDR3 amino acids: CASSPSGTARRGQFF. Here the CDR3 DNA reads TGTGCCAGCAGCCCGAGTGGGACAGCACGGAGGGGGCAGTTCTTC.

This chain links TRBV28 with TRBJ2-1; D is possibly TRBD2 (6 bases). Germline CDR1 MDHEN, CDR2 SYDVKM. The CDR3 runs to 17 residues. V was cut by 8 bases and J by 3 bases, with 23 bases left in between. CDR3 DNA sequence: TGTGCCAGCCTCGGGACCGGGGGAAAGGATAGCTACAATGAGCAGTTCTTC. Translating it yields CASLGTGGKDSYNEQFF.

The chain is built from TRBV4-2 and TRBJ2-3; TRBD2 aligns across 9 bases. With V trimmed by 0 bases and J by 3 bases, 4 bases remained unmatched. This CDR3 is 16 amino acids long. CDR1 LGHNA and CDR2 YNFKEQ come from the germline V gene. The CDR3 region has the DNA TGTGCCAGCAGCCAAGATCCAGCGGGAGGAACAGATACGCAGTATTTT. Encoded protein: CASSQDPAGGTDTQYF.

The V gene is TRBV9, the J gene TRBJ2-3, with D uncertain. Germline V gene data show CDR1 as SGDLS and CDR2 as YYNGEE. V shed 0 bases and J shed 0 bases, with 5 bases lying between them. The CDR3 length is 14 residues. This CDR3 is CASSVGSSTDTQYF. DNA of the CDR3: TGTGCCAGCAGCGTAGGTAGTAGCACAGATACGCAGTATTTT. Together with reference TRBV9 and TRBJ2-3, the CDR3 gives the full variable domain: DSGVTQTPKHLITATGQRVTLRCSPRSGDLSVYWYQQSLDQGLQFLIQYYNGEERAKGNILERFSAQQFPDLHSELNLSSLELGDSALYFCASSVGSSTDTQYFGPGTRLTVL.

J is TRBJ2-7 and V is TRBV7-2, with 10 positions matching TRBD2. The junction had 9 bases not matched to a gene; V was cut back by 5 bases and J by 2 bases. The CDR3 is 16 residues long. The V gene's germline CDR1 is SGHTA and CDR2 FQGNSA. CDR3 sequence reads: CASSRTSGPQPYEQYF. CDR3 nucleotide sequence: TGTGCCAGCAGCCGGACTAGCGGCCCACAACCCTACGAGCAGTACTTC. The complete variable domain, with remaining parts taken from reference TRBV7-2 and TRBJ2-7, reads GAGVSQSPSNKVTEKGKDVELRCDPISGHTALYWYRQSLGQGLEFLIYFQGNSAPDKSGLPSDRFSAERTGGSVSTLTIQRTQQEDSAVYLCASSRTSGPQPYEQYFGPGTRLTVT.

The V call is TRBV7-2, the J call TRBJ2-1; 13 nucleotides line up with TRBD2. The V and J ends lost 5 bases and 9 bases, in that order; junction bases with no gene match: 7. The CDR3 contains 15 residues. The germline V gene has CDR1 SGHTA and CDR2 FQGNSA. DNA of the CDR3: TGTGCCAGCAGCCCCGGGACTAGCGGGAATATTGAGCAGTTCTTC. Residues: CASSPGTSGNIEQFF.

V and J are TRBV7-8 and TRBJ1-2, with D unclear. CDR1 SGHVS and CDR2 FQNEAQ come from the germline V gene. CDR3 length: 13 amino acids. V was pared by 1 base and J by 4 bases, with 7 bases between. CDR3 bases: TGTGCCAGCAGCTTAGTCCCCGGCTATGGCTACACCTTC. This translates into CASSLVPGYGYTF.

This clone was counted once. The chain couples TRBV30 to TRBJ1-2, with 7 bases fitting TRBD1. The CDR3 length is 13 residues. V was pared by 5 bases and J by 7 bases, with 10 bases of the junction left unmatched. Germline loops: CDR1 GTSNPN, CDR2 SVGIG (reference sequence). The CDR3: CAWGVVGGLGYTF. CDR3 in DNA: TGTGCCTGGGGGGTAGTAGGGGGCCTTGGCTACACCTTC.

The V and J genes are TRBV29-1 and TRBJ1-2; weak D call: TRBD1 (6 bases). Germline assignment: CDR1 SQVTM and CDR2 ANQGSEA. The CDR3 runs 14 residues. With 3 bases removed from V and 4 bases from J, the gap between germline ends came to 15 bases. The DNA for the CDR3 is TGCAGCGTTGATGGAGAGGGGGGCATCTATGGCTACACCTTC. Its translation: CSVDGEGGIYGYTF.

The chain joins TRBV18 to TRBJ2-5, with D tentatively TRBD1 (6 bases). In germline, CDR1 is KGHSH, CDR2 LQKENI. The V end was cut by 2 bases, the J end by 3 bases, with 10 bases between. The CDR3 extends over 14 amino acids. The CDR3 is CASSPGQTKETQYF. The CDR3 DNA reads TGTGCCAGCTCACCAGGACAGACAAAAGAGACCCAGTACTTC.

The J gene is TRBJ2-3, the V gene TRBV27; the D is unclear. The V gene's germline CDR1 is MNHEY and CDR2 SMNVEV (reference sequence). Trimming took off 6 bases at V and 0 bases at J, with 16 bases between the two ends. This CDR3 has 16 amino acids. CDR3 protein: CASSPPRVGSTDTQYF. In DNA form, the CDR3 reads TGTGCCAGCAGCCCCCCAAGGGTGGGCAGCACAGATACGCAGTATTTT.

The genes are TRBV6-1 and TRBJ1-2; perhaps TRBD1 as D (6 bases). The CDR3 is made up of 14 amino acids. The V and J ends lost 2 bases and 8 bases respectively, with 15 bases between them. Germline CDR1 MNHNS, CDR2 SASEGT. The CDR3 DNA follows: TGTGCCAGCAGTGAACCGACAGGTACGGGGGGCTACACCTTC. Its protein product is CASSEPTGTGGYTF.

This chain uses TRBV2 with TRBJ1-4, with 7 bases lining up with TRBD1. Germline CDR1 reads SNHLY; CDR2 reads FYNNEI. The CDR3 extends over 14 amino acids. Losses at the gene ends were 6 bases for V and 6 bases for J; bases not matched to a gene: 7. The CDR3 nucleotides read TGTGCCAGCAGGCAAAGAACAGGGGATGAAAAACTGTTTTTT. Protein sequence: CASRQRTGDEKLFF.

This chain joins TRBV6-1 and TRBJ2-2; 14 positions match TRBD2. With V trimmed by 4 bases and J by 6 bases, 4 bases remained unmatched. CDR1 is MNHNS, CDR2 SASEGT, per germline. This CDR3 region has 16 residues. In DNA, the CDR3 is TGTGCCAGCAGTGTAGGACTAGCGGGAGGAGCCGGGGAGCTGTTTTTT. It encodes CASSVGLAGGAGELFF.

J is TRBJ2-7 and V is TRBV29-1, with 7 bases aligning to TRBD1. V trimming: 4 bases; J trimming: 2 bases; junction bases outside the gene matches: 5. Germline lookup yields CDR1 SQVTM and CDR2 ANQGSEA. The CDR3 runs to 13 residues. The CDR3: CSVVVTGTYEQYF. The CDR3 DNA follows: TGCAGCGTTGTGGTGACAGGGACCTACGAGCAGTACTTC.

The V call is TRBV30, the J call TRBJ1-4; no reliable D call. The CDR3 sequence is 15 residues long. With 0 bases removed from V and 7 bases from J, the gap between germline ends came to 15 bases. Germline V gene lookup returns CDR1 GTSNPN and CDR2 SVGIG (reference sequence). CDR3 nucleotides: TGTGCCTGGAGTGTTTTCGGGATGGCGGCTGAAAAACTGTTTTTT. Translation: CAWSVFGMAAEKLFF.